These T cell receptor beta chains were read from a single sample in a study of cytomegalovirus exposure and HLA in healthy donors. TCRdb's table, derived via immunoSEQ multiplex PCR, lists solely in-frame clones and lacks some. Its clone listing holds about 170,000 clones. The material sequenced was PBMCs. These receptor sequences come from a woman in her late teens or twenties in good health and CMV-seropositive. Each CDR3 is given with its conserved first and last residue. D genes are given only for firm matches.

TRBJ1-1 | . | TRBV4-1 | TGCGCCAGCAGCCGAAGCTCCGGGACAACTCTGAACACTGAAGCTTTCTTT | CASSRSSGTTLNTEAFF
TRBJ2-1 | TRBD2 | TRBV4-1 | TGCGCCAGCAGCCCGGGACTAGCGGGGAATGAGCAGTTCTTC | CASSPGLAGNEQFF
TRBJ1-1 | TRBD1 | TRBV6-5 | TGTGCCAGCAGTTACTCCCAGGGGGCTGGGGAAGCTTTCTTT | CASSYSQGAGEAFF
TRBJ1-1 | . | TRBV2 | TGTGCCAGCAGCCTGGGACATAACACTGGAGCTTTCTTT | CASSLGHNTGAFF
TRBJ2-7 | . | TRBV18 | TGTGCCAGCTCACCACCGGGACTCCGCGGCGAGCAGTACTTC | CASSPPGLRGEQYF
TRBJ1-5 | . | TRBV29-1 | TGCAGCGTTGAAGGAGAAAACAATCAGCCCCAGCATTTT | CSVEGENNQPQHF
TRBJ2-5 | TRBD2 | TRBV19 | TGTGCCAGTAGTGTATTAGCGGGAGGGCCCGGAGAGACCCAGTACTTC | CASSVLAGGPGETQYF
TRBJ2-3 | . | TRBV29-1 | TGCAGCGTTGTAGAGAGCCCAACTAGCACAGATACGCAGTATTTT | CSVVESPTSTDTQYF
TRBJ2-1 | TRBD1 | TRBV5-1 | TGCGCCAGCAGCTTGGTGGGACAGCTTGGTGAGCAGTTCTTC | CASSLVGQLGEQFF
TRBJ1-4 | . | TRBV11-3 | TGTGCCAGCAGCTCGAGGAGCAGAACAACTAATGAAAAACTGTTTTTT | CASSSRSRTTNEKLFF
TRBJ2-5 | . | TRBV30 | TGTGCCTGGAGTGTAGGGGCCAGAGAGACCCAGTACTTC | CAWSVGARETQYF
TRBJ2-2 | TRBD2 | TRBV27 | TGTGCCTGTCGACCGGCTAGCGGGAGTTCCGGGGAGCTGTTTTTT | CACRPASGSSGELFF
TRBJ2-7 | . | TRBV30 | TGTGCCTGGAGTTTAGGGGAGGGGGTACCTCGCGAGCAGTACTTC | CAWSLGEGVPREQYF
TRBJ2-1 | . | TRBV7-9 | TGTGCCAGCAGCTTAGGGAGCGGCTCCTACAATGAGCAGTTCTTC | CASSLGSGSYNEQFF
TRBJ2-7 | . | TRBV7-2 | TGTGCCAGCAGCTTGACGGTTAAAGAGGACGAGCAGTACTTC | CASSLTVKEDEQYF
TRBJ2-7 | TRBD2 | TRBV30 | TGTGCCTGGCCCCTGGGGACTAGCGAATCCTACGAGCAGTACTTC | CAWPLGTSESYEQYF
TRBJ1-4 | . | TRBV4-1 | TGCGCCAGCAGCCATCGCTTGCGGCAGAGTAATGAAAAACTGTTTTTT | CASSHRLRQSNEKLFF
TRBJ2-7 | TRBD2 | TRBV6-4 | TGTGCCAGCAGCGAGAGCGGGAGCCACGAGCAGTACTTC | CASSESGSHEQYF
TRBJ2-3 | TRBD2 | TRBV5-6 | TGTGCCAGCAGCTTTTGGCTAGCGGGAGAAATTACGCAGTATTTT | CASSFWLAGEITQYF
TRBJ1-1 | . | TRBV5-4 | TGTGCCAGCAGCCTGCTCGGGGGGGGGAACACTGAAGCTTTCTTT | CASSLLGGGNTEAFF
TRBJ2-2 | TRBD1 | TRBV5-4 | TGTGCCAGCAGCTTGGGTAGGGGGCGCTTCACCGGGGAGCTGTTTTTT | CASSLGRGRFTGELFF
TRBJ2-1 | . | TRBV5-8 | TGTGCCAGCAGCTCGGGGATCTTTCGGGCCTTTGAGCAGTTCTTC | CASSSGIFRAFEQFF
TRBJ2-5 | . | TRBV5-1 | TGCGCCAGCAGCTTGGCCTCGGGGGAGGAGTACTTC | CASSLASGEEYF
TRBJ2-1 | TRBD2 | TRBV4-1 | TGCGCCAGCAGCCGACTAGCGGGTTACAATGAGCAGTTCTTC | CASSRLAGYNEQFF
TRBJ1-1 | . | TRBV2 | TGTGCCAGCAGTGTAGTAGAAGGGGGGGCCGGGTCTGAAGCTTTCTTT | CASSVVEGGAGSEAFF
TRBJ2-7 | TRBD2 | TRBV5-1 | TGCGCCAGCAGCTGGGGACTAGCGGGAGGCGGTGTAGCCGAGCAGTACTTC | CASSWGLAGGGVAEQYF